The source of this TCR beta chain is a study of T cell responses to AZD1222 COVID-19 vaccine. Here immunoSEQ multiplex PCR was the method, and the copy in TCRdb shows in-frame clones only, minus some. In the table there are roughly 50,000 clones, 89% of which are singletons. This clone was detected a few times. The specimen was peripheral blood, collected 28 days after the second AZD1222 dose. The TCR comes from an adult who received the AZD1222 COVID-19 vaccine.

The CDR3 here is CASSLYLLSGLEAFF. The CDR3 bases are TGTGCCAGCAGCCTGTATCTACTCTCCGGGCTTGAAGCTTTCTTT. V gene TRBV5-5 combines with J gene TRBJ1-1; no reliable D call. V shed 4 bases and J shed 7 bases, with 20 bases lying between them. This CDR3 contains 15 residues. Per the germline V gene, CDR1 is SGHKS and CDR2 is YYEKEE (reference sequence).